These 6 T cell receptor beta chains originate from one sample sequenced in a study of beta chain features in type 1 diabetes. Findings of the study overall: Type 1 diabetes patients had TCRB CDR3s that were shorter (moderately but significantly so) in all four CD4+ subsets.

These receptors' targets are unknown. Every bit of the isolated RNA underwent reverse transcription, so sequencing read expressed TCRB transcripts. Method: immunoSEQ multiplex PCR; TCRdb's copy keeps in-frame clones and lacks some. This table has around 710,000 clones, over 10% appearing once. The specimen sequenced was naive CD4+ T cells from blood. These TCRs come from a young man with type 1 diabetes.

This chain connects TRBV6-1 to TRBJ2-5; 8 bases agree with TRBD2. The V and J ends lost 8 bases and 2 bases, in that order; junction bases with no gene match: 7. This CDR3 is 14 amino acids long. Germline values: CDR1 MNHNS, CDR2 SASEGT. CDR3 in amino acids: CASGGPSGQETQYF. Written as DNA, the CDR3 is TGTGCCAGCGGGGGCCCTAGCGGGCAAGAGACCCAGTACTTC.

The chain recombines TRBV7-8 with TRBJ1-5, with a tentative D call TRBD1 (5 bases). CDR1 and CDR2 from the germline V gene are SGHVS and FQNEAQ. There are 14 residues in the CDR3. V lost 1 base to trimming and J lost 6 bases, with 10 bases between them. CDR3 region: CASSLVGGTQPQHF. For the CDR3, the DNA is TGTGCCAGCAGCTTAGTGGGGGGAACTCAGCCCCAGCATTTT. Looking up the rest from reference TRBV7-8 and TRBJ1-5 gives the full variable domain: GAGVSQSPRYKVAKRGQDVALRCDPISGHVSLFWYQQALGQGPEFLTYFQNEAQLDKSGLPSDRFFAERPEGSVSTLKIQRTQQEDSAVYLCASSLVGGTQPQHFGDGTRLSIL.

This chain links TRBV5-6 with TRBJ1-2; 7 bases match TRBD1. Looked up from germline, CDR1 is SGHDT and CDR2 is YYEEEE. The CDR3 contains 17 residues. Trimming removed 1 base from V and 1 base from J; junction bases left unmatched: 10. DNA for the CDR3: TGTGCCAGCAGCTTGCTGTCGACAGGGACCCATAACTATGGCTACACCTTC. Amino acids: CASSLLSTGTHNYGYTF.

This chain links TRBV6-6 with TRBJ1-4; D is unclear. V was pared by 6 bases and J by 5 bases, with 4 bases between. This CDR3 has 11 residues. Germline loops: CDR1 MNHNY, CDR2 SVGAGI (reference sequence). CDR3 loop: CASRGNEKLFF. The CDR3 nucleotides are TGTGCCAGCAGGGGGAATGAAAAACTGTTTTTT.

This clone occurred a few times. This chain's CDR3 is CASHLGSGSGRSTDTQYF. CDR3 DNA: TGCGCCAGCCACCTAGGGTCGGGGAGCGGACGAAGCACAGATACGCAGTATTTT. The rearrangement joins TRBV4-1 to TRBJ2-3; a weak D match, TRBD2 (5 bases). Trimming left V 8 bases short and J 0 bases short, with 24 bases between. The CDR3 covers 18 residues. The V gene's germline CDR1 is MGHRA and CDR2 YSYEKL.

The V gene is TRBV18, the J gene TRBJ1-1; possibly TRBD1 for D (5 bases). V was trimmed by 6 bases and J by 4 bases, leaving 9 bases between them. Germline V gene lookup returns CDR1 KGHSH and CDR2 LQKENI. The CDR3 consists of 12 residues. For the CDR3, the DNA is TGTGCCAGCTCGCAGGGCCTCACTGAAGCTTTCTTT. Protein: CASSQGLTEAFF. Supplemented by reference TRBV18 and TRBJ1-1, the full variable domain reads NAGVMQNPRHLVRRRGQEARLRCSPMKGHSHVYWYRQLPEEGLKFMVYLQKENIIDESGMPKERFSAEFPKEGPSILRIQQVVRGDSAAYFCASSQGLTEAFFGQGTRLTVV.